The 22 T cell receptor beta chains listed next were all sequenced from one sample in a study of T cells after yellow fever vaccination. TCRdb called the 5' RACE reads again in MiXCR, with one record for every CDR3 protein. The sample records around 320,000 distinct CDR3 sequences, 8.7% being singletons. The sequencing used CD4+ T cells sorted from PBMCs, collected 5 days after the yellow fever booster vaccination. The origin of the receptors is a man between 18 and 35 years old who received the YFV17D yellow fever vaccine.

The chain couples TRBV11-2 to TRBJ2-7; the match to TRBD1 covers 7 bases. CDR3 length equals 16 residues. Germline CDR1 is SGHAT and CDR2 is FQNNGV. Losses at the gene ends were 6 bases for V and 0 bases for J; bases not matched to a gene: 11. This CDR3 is CASSFTGVTSSYEQYF. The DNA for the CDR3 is TGTGCCAGCAGTTTCACAGGGGTCACGAGCTCCTACGAGCAGTACTTC.

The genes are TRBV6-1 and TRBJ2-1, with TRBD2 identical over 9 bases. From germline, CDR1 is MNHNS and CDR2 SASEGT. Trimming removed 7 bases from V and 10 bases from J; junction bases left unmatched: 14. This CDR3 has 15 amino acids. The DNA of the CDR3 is TGTGCCAGCACCTCCCCCCCTAGCGGGGCTCAGGAGCAGTTCTTC. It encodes CASTSPPSGAQEQFF.

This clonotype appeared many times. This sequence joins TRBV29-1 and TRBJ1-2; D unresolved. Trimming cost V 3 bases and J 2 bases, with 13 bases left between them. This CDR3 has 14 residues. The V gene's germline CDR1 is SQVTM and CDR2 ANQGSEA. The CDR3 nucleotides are TGCAGCGTTGAGGAGCCGCCGAGGAACTATGGCTACACCTTC. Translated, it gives CSVEEPPRNYGYTF.

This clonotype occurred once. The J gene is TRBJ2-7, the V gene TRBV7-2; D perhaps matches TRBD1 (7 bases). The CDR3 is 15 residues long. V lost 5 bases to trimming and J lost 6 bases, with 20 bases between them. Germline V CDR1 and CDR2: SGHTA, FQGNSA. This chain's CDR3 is CASSKRQGGGTEQYF. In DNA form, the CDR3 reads TGTGCCAGCAGCAAGAGACAGGGTGGAGGGACCGAGCAGTACTTC. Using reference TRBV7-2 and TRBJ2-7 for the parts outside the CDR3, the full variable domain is GAGVSQSPSNKVTEKGKDVELRCDPISGHTALYWYRQSLGQGLEFLIYFQGNSAPDKSGLPSDRFSAERTGGSVSTLTIQRTQQEDSAVYLCASSKRQGGGTEQYFGPGTRLTVT.

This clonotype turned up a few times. CDR3 amino acids: CAWSAKVVSVGNTIYF. In nucleotides, the CDR3 is TGTGCCTGGAGCGCAAAGGTTGTTTCTGTGGGAAACACCATATATTTT. The J gene is TRBJ1-3, the V gene TRBV30; no reliable D call. Germline loops: CDR1 GTSNPN, CDR2 SVGIG (reference sequence). The CDR3 has 16 amino acids. Trimming stripped 3 bases from V and 4 bases from J, with 19 bases between.

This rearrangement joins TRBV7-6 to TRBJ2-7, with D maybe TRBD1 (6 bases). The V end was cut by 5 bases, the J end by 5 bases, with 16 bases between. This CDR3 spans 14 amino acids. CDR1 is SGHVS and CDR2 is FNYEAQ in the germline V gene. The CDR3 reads CASSTTTGPHEQYF. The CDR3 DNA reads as TGTGCCAGCAGCACCACGACAGGCCCCCACGAGCAGTACTTC.

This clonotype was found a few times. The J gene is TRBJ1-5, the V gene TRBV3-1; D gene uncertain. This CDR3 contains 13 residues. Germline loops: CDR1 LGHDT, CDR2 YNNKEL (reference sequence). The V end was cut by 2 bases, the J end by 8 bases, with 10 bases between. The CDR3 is CASSQTENEPQHF. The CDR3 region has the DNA TGTGCCAGCAGCCAAACTGAGAATGAGCCCCAGCATTTT.

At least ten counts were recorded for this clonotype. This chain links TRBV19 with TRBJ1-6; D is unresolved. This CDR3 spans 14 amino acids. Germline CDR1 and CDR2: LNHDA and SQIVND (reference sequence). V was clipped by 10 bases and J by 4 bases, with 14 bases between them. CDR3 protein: CATAWRPYNSPLHF. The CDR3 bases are TGTGCCACCGCGTGGCGCCCATATAATTCACCCCTCCACTTT.

Here the CDR3 reads CASSPETQHEAFF. The DNA for the CDR3 is TGTGCCAGCTCACCAGAGACACAGCATGAAGCTTTCTTT. This sequence joins TRBV18 and TRBJ1-1; D gene ambiguous. Germline lookup yields CDR1 KGHSH and CDR2 LQKENI. The CDR3 has 13 amino acids. Trimming stripped 2 bases from V and 7 bases from J, with 11 bases between.

The CDR3 DNA follows: TGTGCCAGCCAGGACAGGAAAATGGGCACTGAAGCTTTCTTT. Residues: CASQDRKMGTEAFF. The chain links TRBV6-5 to TRBJ1-1; 7 bases are shared with TRBD1. The CDR3 spans 14 residues. Germline V gene lookup returns CDR1 MNHEY and CDR2 SVGAGI. V lost 8 bases, J lost 4 bases, and 10 bases stayed unmatched.

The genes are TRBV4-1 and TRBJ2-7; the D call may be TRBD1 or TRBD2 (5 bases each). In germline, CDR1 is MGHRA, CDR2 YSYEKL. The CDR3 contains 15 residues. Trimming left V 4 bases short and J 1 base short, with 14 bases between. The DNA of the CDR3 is TGCGCCAGCAGCCGTGGGACGGTCTGGTCCTACGAGCAGTACTTC. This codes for CASSRGTVWSYEQYF.

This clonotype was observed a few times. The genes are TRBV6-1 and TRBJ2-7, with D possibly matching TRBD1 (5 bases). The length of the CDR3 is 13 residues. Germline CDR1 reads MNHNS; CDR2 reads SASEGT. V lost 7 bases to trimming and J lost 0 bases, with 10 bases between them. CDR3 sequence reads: CASKEGVSYEQYV. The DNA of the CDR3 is TGTGCCAGCAAAGAAGGGGTCTCCTACGAGCAGTACGTC.

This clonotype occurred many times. CDR3 sequence reads: CASSLSRGDEKLFF. The CDR3 nucleotides read TGTGCCAGCAGTTTATCCCGTGGGGATGAAAAACTGTTTTTT. The chain employs TRBV27 and TRBJ1-4; D is undetermined. Germline CDR1 reads MNHEY; CDR2 reads SMNVEV (reference sequence). This CDR3 is built from 14 residues. V gave up 0 bases and J gave up 6 bases, with 8 bases separating them.

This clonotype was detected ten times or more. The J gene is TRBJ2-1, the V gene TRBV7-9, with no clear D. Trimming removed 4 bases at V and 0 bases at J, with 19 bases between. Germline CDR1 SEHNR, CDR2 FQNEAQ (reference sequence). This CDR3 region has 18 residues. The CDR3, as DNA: TGTGCCAGCAGCTCGTCTACCCCTCGTCCGAGCTCCTACAATGAGCAGTTCTTC. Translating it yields CASSSSTPRPSSYNEQFF.

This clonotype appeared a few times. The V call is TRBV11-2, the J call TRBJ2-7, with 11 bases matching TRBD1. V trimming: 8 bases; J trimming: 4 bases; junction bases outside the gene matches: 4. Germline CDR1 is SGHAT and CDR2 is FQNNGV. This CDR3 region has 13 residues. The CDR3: CASGGDRGYEQYV. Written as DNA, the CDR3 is TGTGCCAGCGGGGGGGACAGGGGGTACGAGCAGTACGTC.

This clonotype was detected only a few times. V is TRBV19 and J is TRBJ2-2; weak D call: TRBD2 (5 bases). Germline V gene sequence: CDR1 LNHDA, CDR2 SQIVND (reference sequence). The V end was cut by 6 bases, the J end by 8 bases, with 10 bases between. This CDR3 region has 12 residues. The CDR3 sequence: CASSPGMGELFF. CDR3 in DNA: TGTGCCAGTAGCCCGGGAATGGGGGAGCTGTTTTTT.

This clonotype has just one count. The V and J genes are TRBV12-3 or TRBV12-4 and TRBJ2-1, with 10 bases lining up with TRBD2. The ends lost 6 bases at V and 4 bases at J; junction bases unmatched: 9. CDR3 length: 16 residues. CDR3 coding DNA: TGTGCCAGCAGCCCAGTAGCGGGGGGTCCTTACAATGAGCAGTTCTTC. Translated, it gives CASSPVAGGPYNEQFF.

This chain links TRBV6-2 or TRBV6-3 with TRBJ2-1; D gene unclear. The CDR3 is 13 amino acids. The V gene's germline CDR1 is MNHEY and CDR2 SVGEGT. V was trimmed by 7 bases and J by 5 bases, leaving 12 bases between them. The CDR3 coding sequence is TGTGCCAGCAACGAAGGCGGCCACAATGAGCAGTTCTTC. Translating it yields CASNEGGHNEQFF.

The CDR3 protein is CAWTWRDEQFF. The DNA of the CDR3 is TGTGCCTGGACTTGGCGCGATGAGCAGTTCTTC. This chain links TRBV30 with TRBJ2-1; D not certain. This CDR3 contains 11 residues. Germline V gene sequence: CDR1 GTSNPN, CDR2 SVGIG (reference sequence). Trimming shortened V by 4 bases and J by 8 bases, and 9 bases separated the two germline ends. Supplemented by reference TRBV30 and TRBJ2-1, the full variable domain reads SQTIHQWPATLVQPVGSPLSLECTVEGTSNPNLYWYRQAAGRGLQLLFYSVGIGQISSEVPQNLSASRPQDRQFILSSKKLLLSDSGFYLCAWTWRDEQFFGPGTRLTVL.

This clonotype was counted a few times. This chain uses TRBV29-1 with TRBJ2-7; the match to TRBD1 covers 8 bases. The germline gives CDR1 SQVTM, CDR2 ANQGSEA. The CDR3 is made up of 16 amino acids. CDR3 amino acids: CSVAPGAGGCSCEQYV. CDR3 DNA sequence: TGCAGCGTTGCCCCGGGGGCAGGGGGCTGTTCCTGCGAGCAGTACGTC.

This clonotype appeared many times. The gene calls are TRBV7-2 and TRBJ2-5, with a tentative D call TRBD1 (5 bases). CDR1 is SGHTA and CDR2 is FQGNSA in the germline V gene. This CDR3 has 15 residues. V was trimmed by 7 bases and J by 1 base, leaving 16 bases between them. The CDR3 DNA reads TGTGCCAGCACCTCCCAGGCTACAGGCCAAGAGACCCAGTACTTC. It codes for CASTSQATGQETQYF.

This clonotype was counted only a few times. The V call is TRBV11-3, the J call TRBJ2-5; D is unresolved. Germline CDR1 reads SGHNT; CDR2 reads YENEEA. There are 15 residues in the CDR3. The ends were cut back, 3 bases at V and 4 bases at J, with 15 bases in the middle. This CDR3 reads CASSFSSPPGETQYF. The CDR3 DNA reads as TGTGCCAGCAGCTTCTCGTCTCCTCCCGGAGAGACCCAGTACTTC.